This TCR beta chain was recorded in a study of shared clonotypes between healthy human individuals. Looking at the study overall: CD8 memory received one plate per donor, CD8 naive two, CD4 memory three and CD4 naive three.

Produced via immunoSEQ multiplex PCR; TCRdb's table is partial and in-frame only. This sample has some 2.3 million clones; approximately 93% occur once, and the top ten carry approximately 0.4%. Points on this clone: An end of the junction differs from the germline gene, which may be a read error.

CDR1 DFQATT and CDR2 SNEGSKA come from the germline V gene (reference sequence). The CDR3 totals 10 residues. This chain uses TRBV20-1 with TRBJ1-4, with 10 bases identical to TRBD1. The material sequenced was naive CD4+ T cells from PBMCs. This sample's subset: CD45RA+ positively selected. This receptor was identified in a man aged 18 to 35 in good health. Some clones in this sample may be carry-over from other donors' samples. The CDR3 reads CSAIRDRGIF. DNA of the CDR3: TGCAGTGCTATTAGGGACAGGGGAATTTTT.